The 32 T cell receptor beta chains below come from one sample, sequenced in a study of T cell changes during pregnancy in multiple sclerosis. The method was immunoSEQ multiplex PCR; TCRdb's version includes in-frame clones alone and lacks a portion of them. The sample has about 75,000 clones, over 85% seen once. Sequenced here: CD4+ T cells from peripheral blood mononuclear cells, sampled after pregnancy. The source is a female donor with multiple sclerosis, enrolled in a pregnancy study.

This chain links TRBV2 with TRBJ1-5; no clear D gene. CDR3 length equals 14 residues. V lost 3 bases and J 4 bases, leaving 10 bases between the germline ends. Germline V gene lookup returns CDR1 SNHLY and CDR2 FYNNEI. Here the CDR3 DNA reads TGTGCCAGCAGTGACACAGCCATGAATCAGCCCCAGCATTTT. Translating gives CASSDTAMNQPQHF.

The chain couples TRBV27 to TRBJ2-1; TRBD2 aligns across 9 bases. V lost 5 bases and J lost 0; bases outside the gene matches: 5. This CDR3 has 16 amino acids. Per the germline V gene, CDR1 is MNHEY and CDR2 is SMNVEV (reference sequence). The CDR3 is CASSLPAGGSYNEQFF. CDR3 sequence (DNA): TGTGCCAGCAGTCTACCAGCGGGGGGCTCCTACAATGAGCAGTTCTTC.

The chain uses TRBV6-5 and TRBJ2-2, with D perhaps matching TRBD2 (6 bases). The CDR3 is 15 amino acids. Germline V gene sequence: CDR1 MNHEY, CDR2 SVGAGI. V was cut by 6 bases and J by 7 bases, with 18 bases left in between. DNA of the CDR3: TGTGCCAGCAGACCCCTTGGAGGGAGTATCGGGGAGCTGTTTTTT. It yields the protein CASRPLGGSIGELFF.

This clone was observed once. The chain uses TRBV10-3 and TRBJ2-7, with D possibly TRBD2 on 7 matching bases. The CDR3 consists of 14 residues. Germline CDR1 is ENHRY and CDR2 is SYGVKD. Between the trimmed V and J ends, which lost 7 bases and 3 bases, there was a span of 16 bases. CDR3 amino acids: CAINLQGGNYEQYF. The CDR3 DNA reads TGTGCCATCAACCTACAGGGAGGGAACTACGAGCAGTACTTC.

V is TRBV2 and J is TRBJ2-5; 8 bases fit TRBD1. Trimming at V came to 0 bases and at J to 5 bases, leaving 8 bases not matched to a gene. The CDR3 length is 16 residues. The germline V gene has CDR1 SNHLY and CDR2 FYNNEI. The CDR3 region has the DNA TGTGCCAGCAGTGAAGCGCTCGGCAGGGGGCGGGAGACCCAGTACTTC. Its translation: CASSEALGRGRETQYF.

Concerning this clone: One junction end disagrees with the germline gene, perhaps due to a read error. As DNA, the CDR3 is TGTGCCAGCAGTGAAGCCAGTTTAGGGCGCAGGGTCATTCGGATTCTGTTC. Translated: CASSEASLGRRVIRILF. This chain uses TRBV6-1 with TRBJ2-7, with D possibly matching TRBD1 (5 bases). Germline V gene lookup returns CDR1 MNHNS and CDR2 SASEGT. The CDR3 spans 17 residues.

The J gene is TRBJ2-1, the V gene TRBV7-9; 10 bases match TRBD2. Germline assignment: CDR1 SEHNR and CDR2 FQNEAQ (reference sequence). This CDR3 has 18 amino acids. V dropped 5 bases and J dropped 2; count of bases not matched to a gene: 12. In DNA, the CDR3 is TGTGCCAGCAGCCCCCGGCCCTCAGCGGGAGGGCCCTACAATGAGCAGTTCTTC. It is translated as CASSPRPSAGGPYNEQFF.

The J gene is TRBJ2-7, the V gene TRBV9; TRBD1 might be the D (5 bases). The V end was cut by 0 bases, the J end by 3 bases, with 10 bases between. There are 14 residues in the CDR3. In germline, CDR1 is SGDLS, CDR2 YYNGEE. CDR3 nucleotides: TGTGCCAGCAGCGTAGGGCAGGGCCGCTACGAGCAGTACTTC. It codes for CASSVGQGRYEQYF.

The V call is TRBV7-2, the J call TRBJ2-7; D is perhaps TRBD2 (5 bases). V gave up 2 bases and J gave up 5 bases, with 22 bases separating them. The length of the CDR3 is 17 residues. CDR1 SGHTA and CDR2 FQGNSA come from the germline V gene. Written as DNA, the CDR3 is TGTGCCAGCAGCTTACGACTGGCGGGCGCAGTGACGCACGAGCAGTACTTC. Protein product: CASSLRLAGAVTHEQYF.

Points on this clone: One end of the junction is discordant with germline, which a read error may explain. The chain recombines TRBV2 with TRBJ1-3; 7 nucleotides agree with TRBD1. Looked up from germline, CDR1 is SNHLY and CDR2 is FYNNEI. CDR3 length: 16 residues. As DNA, the CDR3 is TGTGCCAGCAGTCCGGGACAGCCATTCTCTGGAAACACCGTATATTTT. This gives the protein CASSPGQPFSGNTVYF.

The chain uses TRBV5-1 and TRBJ1-4, with D possibly matching TRBD1 (5 bases). This CDR3 spans 16 amino acids. V lost 5 bases to trimming and J lost 0 bases, with 14 bases between them. CDR1 is SGHRS and CDR2 is YFSETQ in the germline V gene. The CDR3 loop is CASSADNTATNEKLFF. As DNA, the CDR3 is TGCGCCAGCAGTGCGGACAATACCGCAACTAATGAAAAACTGTTTTTT.

The chain recombines TRBV7-9 with TRBJ2-1, with 8 bases that match TRBD2. CDR1 is SEHNR and CDR2 is FQNEAQ in the germline V gene (reference sequence). CDR3 size: 15 residues. V shed 5 bases, J shed 4 bases, and the junction held 7 bases outside the gene matches. The CDR3 region is CASSPRGGVYNEQFF. The CDR3 DNA follows: TGTGCCAGCAGCCCACGGGGGGGGGTTTACAATGAGCAGTTCTTC.

This chain connects TRBV2 to TRBJ1-1; D might be TRBD1 (6 bases). With 7 bases removed from V and 1 base from J, the gap between germline ends came to 16 bases. Germline CDR1 is SNHLY and CDR2 is FYNNEI. This CDR3 is 15 amino acids long. The CDR3 region is CASNPGGGRNTEAFF. CDR3 bases: TGTGCCAGCAACCCTGGGGGGGGGCGGAACACTGAAGCTTTCTTT.

The chain has TRBV6-6 and TRBJ2-3, with 7 bases matching TRBD1. Per germline, CDR1 MNHNY and CDR2 SVGAGI (reference sequence). V shed 4 bases, J shed 2 bases, and the junction held 3 bases outside the gene matches. The CDR3 covers 14 residues. The CDR3: CASSSTGPTDTQYF. The CDR3 region has the DNA TGTGCCAGCAGTTCGACAGGGCCCACAGATACGCAGTATTTT.

The V and J genes are TRBV20-1 and TRBJ2-3; 7 bases are shared with TRBD1. Trimming took 3 bases from V and 6 from J; bases not matched to a gene: 0. The CDR3 is 11 amino acids. Germline V gene lookup returns CDR1 DFQATT and CDR2 SNEGSKA (reference sequence). In DNA, the CDR3 is TGCAGTGCTAGCAGGGGGGATACGCAGTATTTT. Encoded protein: CSASRGDTQYF.

This rearrangement joins TRBV6-1 to TRBJ1-4; 7 nucleotides line up with TRBD1. Germline loops: CDR1 MNHNS, CDR2 SASEGT. V lost 8 bases and J lost 0; bases outside the gene matches: 6. CDR3 length: 15 amino acids. CDR3 DNA: TGTGCCAGCCGTGTTACAGGGGCAACTAATGAAAAACTGTTTTTT. It yields the protein CASRVTGATNEKLFF.

V usage is TRBV29-1 and J usage is TRBJ2-7; a weak D match, TRBD1 (6 bases). V shed 8 bases and J shed 0 bases, with 11 bases lying between them. The CDR3 sequence is 12 residues long. Germline CDR1 and CDR2: SQVTM and ANQGSEA. The CDR3 loop reads CSTRDNSYEQYF. The CDR3 nucleotides read TGCAGCACCCGGGACAACTCCTACGAGCAGTACTTC.

This clone appeared once. The chain has TRBV9 and TRBJ1-2, with TRBD1 as a possible D gene (6 bases). Deletions cut 0 bases from V and 4 bases from J, with 13 bases between. The CDR3 loop spans 15 amino acids. From germline, CDR1 is SGDLS and CDR2 YYNGEE. CDR3 sequence (DNA): TGTGCCAGCAGCGTAGAGGGCAGGGGTACCTATGGCTACACCTTC. Amino acid sequence: CASSVEGRGTYGYTF.

Comment on this clone: The junction does not match germline at one end; this may be a read error. CDR3 protein: CASSTGTVIAF. The CDR3 DNA is TGCGCCAGCAGCACCGGGACAGTGATCGCCTTC. The chain combines TRBV5-1 with TRBJ1-2; 7 nucleotides agree with TRBD1. The germline V gene encodes CDR1 SGHRS and CDR2 YFSETQ. CDR3 size: 11 residues.

This chain connects TRBV28 to TRBJ1-1; the D is unclear. V lost 6 bases and J lost 10, with 18 bases in between. Germline CDR1 MDHEN, CDR2 SYDVKM. The CDR3 has 13 residues. The CDR3 is CASSPRPLRGAFF. The CDR3 region has the DNA TGTGCCAGCAGCCCGAGACCTTTACGAGGAGCTTTCTTT.

The sample holds one count of this clone. This chain joins TRBV10-3 and TRBJ2-1; the D gene is possibly TRBD1 (6 bases). Trimming took off 2 bases at V and 9 bases at J, with 14 bases between the two ends. CDR1 and CDR2 from the germline V gene are ENHRY and SYGVKD. The CDR3 sequence is 14 residues long. CDR3: CAISEPKDSSEQFF. CDR3 in DNA: TGTGCCATCAGTGAGCCTAAGGACAGCAGTGAGCAGTTCTTC.

V is TRBV9 and J is TRBJ1-2; D might be TRBD1 (5 bases). Trimming cost V 3 bases and J 5 bases, with 11 bases left between them. There are 13 residues in the CDR3. CDR1 and CDR2 from the germline V gene are SGDLS and YYNGEE. The CDR3 bases are TGTGCCAGCAGCGCCCAGGGTTATTATGGCTACACCTTC. It codes for CASSAQGYYGYTF. Using reference TRBV9 and TRBJ1-2 for the parts outside the CDR3, the full variable domain is DSGVTQTPKHLITATGQRVTLRCSPRSGDLSVYWYQQSLDQGLQFLIQYYNGEERAKGNILERFSAQQFPDLHSELNLSSLELGDSALYFCASSAQGYYGYTFGSGTRLTVV.

V gene TRBV27 combines with J gene TRBJ1-5; 11 bases are shared with TRBD1. Trimming took 7 bases from V and 0 from J; bases not matched to a gene: 14. CDR1 is MNHEY and CDR2 is SMNVEV in the germline V gene (reference sequence). The CDR3 runs to 19 residues. CDR3 bases: TGTGCCAGCAAACCCCAGGACAGGGGGCATGCCCATAGCAATCAGCCCCAGCATTTT. It yields the protein CASKPQDRGHAHSNQPQHF.

The genes are TRBV19 and TRBJ2-1, with TRBD1 identical over 7 bases. From germline, CDR1 is LNHDA and CDR2 SQIVND (reference sequence). This CDR3 region has 15 residues. V shed 4 bases and J 6 bases; nucleotides not matched to a gene: 9. The CDR3 DNA is TGTGCCAGTAGTACTGGGACCAACAGGGGCAATGAGCAGTTCTTC. It yields the protein CASSTGTNRGNEQFF.

DNA for the CDR3: TGTGCCAGCTCACCTATAGGCAGGGGGACCTACAATGAGCAGTTCTTC. Amino acids: CASSPIGRGTYNEQFF. The V call is TRBV18, the J call TRBJ2-1; 7 bases are a match to TRBD1. V was clipped by 3 bases and J by 2 bases; unmatched bases: 7. Germline lookup yields CDR1 KGHSH and CDR2 LQKENI. The CDR3 has 16 residues.

The genes are TRBV19 and TRBJ2-1; 10 nucleotides align to TRBD2. Germline CDR1 and CDR2: LNHDA and SQIVND (reference sequence). V was clipped by 7 bases and J by 10 bases; unmatched bases: 19. The CDR3 sequence is 17 residues long. This CDR3 is CASNPLFAAGGSWEQFF. The CDR3 DNA is TGTGCCAGTAACCCCCTCTTTGCAGCGGGAGGGTCCTGGGAGCAGTTCTTC.

The genes are TRBV9 and TRBJ2-5, with a weak D call TRBD2 (5 bases). The V and J ends lost 0 bases and 5 bases respectively, with 20 bases between them. The CDR3 is 17 residues long. The germline CDR1 and CDR2 sequences are SGDLS and YYNGEE. In DNA, the CDR3 is TGTGCCAGCAGCGTAGCTACGTCAGGAGGCTGGGTGGAGACCCAGTACTTC. This gives the protein CASSVATSGGWVETQYF. The entire variable domain, with the rest obtained from reference TRBV9 and TRBJ2-5, is as follows: DSGVTQTPKHLITATGQRVTLRCSPRSGDLSVYWYQQSLDQGLQFLIQYYNGEERAKGNILERFSAQQFPDLHSELNLSSLELGDSALYFCASSVATSGGWVETQYFGPGTRLLVL.

The rearrangement links TRBV9 to TRBJ2-7; maybe TRBD2 (5 bases). The CDR3 consists of 14 residues. CDR1 SGDLS and CDR2 YYNGEE come from the germline V gene. Trimming took off 3 bases at V and 7 bases at J, with 17 bases between the two ends. CDR3 nucleotide sequence: TGTGCCAGCAGCGGGAAGGACGCGCGGAGGGAGCAGTACTTC. Protein sequence: CASSGKDARREQYF.

This clone has only one observation. V is TRBV7-2 and J is TRBJ2-7; TRBD1 matches at 9 bases. CDR1 is SGHTA, CDR2 FQGNSA, per germline. The CDR3 totals 16 residues. V shed 5 bases, J shed 4 bases, and the junction held 12 bases outside the gene matches. The chain's CDR3 is CASSPQGADLPYEQYF. The CDR3 DNA follows: TGTGCCAGCAGCCCACAGGGGGCCGACTTACCTTACGAGCAGTACTTC.

The rearrangement links TRBV9 to TRBJ2-7; 9 bases match TRBD1. The trim removed 0 bases at V and 3 bases at J, leaving 1 base unmatched. In germline, CDR1 is SGDLS, CDR2 YYNGEE. The CDR3 runs to 14 residues. CDR3 DNA: TGTGCCAGCAGCGTAGAGGGACAGGGCTACGAGCAGTACTTC. The encoded protein is CASSVEGQGYEQYF. Based on the CDR3 plus reference TRBV9 and TRBJ2-7, the full variable domain is DSGVTQTPKHLITATGQRVTLRCSPRSGDLSVYWYQQSLDQGLQFLIQYYNGEERAKGNILERFSAQQFPDLHSELNLSSLELGDSALYFCASSVEGQGYEQYFGPGTRLTVT.

This rearrangement joins TRBV5-6 to TRBJ2-4, with D unresolved. The germline V gene encodes CDR1 SGHDT and CDR2 YYEEEE. Between the trimmed V and J ends, which lost 5 bases and 0 bases, there was a span of 24 bases. This CDR3 is 19 amino acids long. The CDR3 nucleotides read TGTGCCAGCAGATCCTCAGGATACCACTCAATGATAGCCAAAAACATTCAGTACTTC. As protein: CASRSSGYHSMIAKNIQYF.

The CDR3 loop reads CASSLDRSSTDTQYF. CDR3 nucleotide sequence: TGTGCCAGCAGCCTGGACAGGTCTAGCACAGATACGCAGTATTTT. The V and J genes are TRBV5-4 and TRBJ2-3, with 7 bases identical to TRBD1. The germline CDR1 and CDR2 sequences are SGHNT and YYREEE (reference sequence). The CDR3 runs to 15 residues. The J segment lost 0 bases and the V segment lost 4 bases, leaving 5 bases of the junction unmatched.